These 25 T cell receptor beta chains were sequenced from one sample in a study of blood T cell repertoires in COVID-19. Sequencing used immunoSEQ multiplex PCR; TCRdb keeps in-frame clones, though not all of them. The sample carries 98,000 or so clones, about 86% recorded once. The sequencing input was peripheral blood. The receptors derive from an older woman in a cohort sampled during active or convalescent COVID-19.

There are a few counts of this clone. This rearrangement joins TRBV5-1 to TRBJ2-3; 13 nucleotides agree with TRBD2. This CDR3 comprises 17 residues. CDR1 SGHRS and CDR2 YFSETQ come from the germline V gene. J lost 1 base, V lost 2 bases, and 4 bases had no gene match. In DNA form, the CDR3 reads TGCGCCAGCAGCTTAGGACTAGCGGGAGCCCGCACAGATACGCAGTATTTT. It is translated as CASSLGLAGARTDTQYF.

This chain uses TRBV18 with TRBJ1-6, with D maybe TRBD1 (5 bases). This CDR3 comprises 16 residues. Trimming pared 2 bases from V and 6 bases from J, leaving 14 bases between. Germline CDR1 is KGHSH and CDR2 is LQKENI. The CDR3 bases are TGTGCCAGCTCACCAAATACAGGTGGCCCTAATTCACCCCTCCACTTT. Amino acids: CASSPNTGGPNSPLHF.

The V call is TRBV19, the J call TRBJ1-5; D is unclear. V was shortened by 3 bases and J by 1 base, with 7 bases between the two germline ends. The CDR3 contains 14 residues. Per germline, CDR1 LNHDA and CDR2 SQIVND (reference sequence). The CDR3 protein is CASSIGRSNQPQHF. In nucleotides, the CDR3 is TGTGCCAGTAGTATCGGGAGGAGCAATCAGCCCCAGCATTTT.

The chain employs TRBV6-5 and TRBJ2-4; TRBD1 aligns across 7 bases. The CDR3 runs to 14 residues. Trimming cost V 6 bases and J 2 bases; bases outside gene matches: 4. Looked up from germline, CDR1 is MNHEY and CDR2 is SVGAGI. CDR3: CASRMTGTKNIQYF. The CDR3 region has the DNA TGTGCCAGCAGGATGACAGGGACCAAAAACATTCAGTACTTC.

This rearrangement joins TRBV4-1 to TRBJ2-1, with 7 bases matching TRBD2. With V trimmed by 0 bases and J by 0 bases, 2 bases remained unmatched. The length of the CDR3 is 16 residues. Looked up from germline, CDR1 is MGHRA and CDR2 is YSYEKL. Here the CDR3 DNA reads TGCGCCAGCAGCCAAGATGGGGACTACTCCTACAATGAGCAGTTCTTC. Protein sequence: CASSQDGDYSYNEQFF.

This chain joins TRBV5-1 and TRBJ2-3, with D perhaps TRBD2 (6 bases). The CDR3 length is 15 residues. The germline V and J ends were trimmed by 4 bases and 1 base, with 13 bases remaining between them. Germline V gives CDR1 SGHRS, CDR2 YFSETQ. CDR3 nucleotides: TGCGCCAGCAGCCGTCCGGGGGAGGGCACAGATACGCAGTATTTT. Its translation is CASSRPGEGTDTQYF.

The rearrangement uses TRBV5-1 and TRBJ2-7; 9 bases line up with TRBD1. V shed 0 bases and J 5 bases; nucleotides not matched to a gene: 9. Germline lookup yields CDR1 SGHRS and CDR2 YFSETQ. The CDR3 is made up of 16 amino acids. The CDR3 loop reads CASSLGRTGGTDEQYF. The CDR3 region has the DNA TGCGCCAGCAGCTTGGGTCGTACAGGGGGCACGGACGAGCAGTACTTC.

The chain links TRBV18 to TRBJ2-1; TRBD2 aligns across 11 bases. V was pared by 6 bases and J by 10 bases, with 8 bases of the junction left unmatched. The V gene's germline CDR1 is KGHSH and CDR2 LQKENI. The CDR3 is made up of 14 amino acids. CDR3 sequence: CASSQLAGVGEQFF. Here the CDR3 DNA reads TGTGCCAGCTCGCAACTAGCGGGAGTAGGGGAGCAGTTCTTC.

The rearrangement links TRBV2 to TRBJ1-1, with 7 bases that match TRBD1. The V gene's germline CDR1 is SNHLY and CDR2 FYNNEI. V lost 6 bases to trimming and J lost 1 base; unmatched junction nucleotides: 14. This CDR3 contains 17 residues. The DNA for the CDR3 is TGTGCCAGCAGGAGGGAAGGGGGCCAGATAGCGAACACTGAAGCTTTCTTT. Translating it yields CASRREGGQIANTEAFF.

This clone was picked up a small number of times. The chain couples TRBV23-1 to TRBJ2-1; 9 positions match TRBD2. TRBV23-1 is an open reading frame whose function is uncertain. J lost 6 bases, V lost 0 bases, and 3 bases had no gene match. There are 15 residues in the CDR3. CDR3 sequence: CASSQSSGSSNEQFF. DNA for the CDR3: TGCGCCAGCAGTCAATCTAGCGGGAGTAGCAATGAGCAGTTCTTC.

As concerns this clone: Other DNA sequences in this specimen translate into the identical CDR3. CDR3 DNA sequence: TGTGCCAGCAGCTATTCCTCAGGGTACGGCTACACCTTC. Translated, it gives CASSYSSGYGYTF. V is TRBV7-3 and J is TRBJ1-2; TRBD1 is a possible D gene (5 bases). Per germline, CDR1 SGHTA and CDR2 FQGTGA. This CDR3 has 13 residues. V was pared by 4 bases and J by 8 bases, with 14 bases between.

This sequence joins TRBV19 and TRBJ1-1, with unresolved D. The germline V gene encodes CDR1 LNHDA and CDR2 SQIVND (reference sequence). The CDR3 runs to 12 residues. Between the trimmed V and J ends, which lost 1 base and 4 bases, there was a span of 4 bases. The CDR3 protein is CASSIGSTEAFF. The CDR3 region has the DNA TGTGCCAGTAGTATAGGGAGCACTGAAGCTTTCTTT.

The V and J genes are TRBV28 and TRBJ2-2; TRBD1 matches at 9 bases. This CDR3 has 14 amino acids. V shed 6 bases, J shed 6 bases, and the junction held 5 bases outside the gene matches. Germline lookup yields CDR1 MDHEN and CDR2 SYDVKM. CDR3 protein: CASRTGGSAGELFF. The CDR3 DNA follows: TGTGCCAGCAGGACAGGGGGATCGGCCGGGGAGCTGTTTTTT.

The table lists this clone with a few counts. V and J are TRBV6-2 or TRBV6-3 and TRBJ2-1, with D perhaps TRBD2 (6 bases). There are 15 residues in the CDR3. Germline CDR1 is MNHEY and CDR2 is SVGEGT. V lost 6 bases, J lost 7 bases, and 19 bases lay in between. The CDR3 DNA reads TGTGCCAGCAGCCAAACACGGTGGGGGAGGAATGAGCAGTTCTTC. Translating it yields CASSQTRWGRNEQFF.

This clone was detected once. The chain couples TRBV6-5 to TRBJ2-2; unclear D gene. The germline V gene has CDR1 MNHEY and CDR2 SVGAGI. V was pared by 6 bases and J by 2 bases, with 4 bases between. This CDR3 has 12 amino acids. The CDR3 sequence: CASSTNTGELFF. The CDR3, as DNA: TGTGCCAGCAGCACAAACACCGGGGAGCTGTTTTTT.

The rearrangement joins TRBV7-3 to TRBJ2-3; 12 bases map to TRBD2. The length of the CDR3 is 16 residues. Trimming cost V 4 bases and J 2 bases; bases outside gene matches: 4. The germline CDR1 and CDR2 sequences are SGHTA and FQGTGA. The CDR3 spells CASSSRTSGDTDTQYF. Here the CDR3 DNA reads TGTGCCAGCAGCTCGAGGACTAGCGGGGACACAGATACGCAGTATTTT.

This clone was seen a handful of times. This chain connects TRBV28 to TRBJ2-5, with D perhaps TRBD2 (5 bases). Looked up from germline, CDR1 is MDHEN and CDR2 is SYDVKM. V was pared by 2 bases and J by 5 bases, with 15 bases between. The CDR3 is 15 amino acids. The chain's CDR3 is CASSLPRRGWETQYF. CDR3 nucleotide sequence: TGTGCCAGCAGTTTACCTCGTCGGGGTTGGGAGACCCAGTACTTC.

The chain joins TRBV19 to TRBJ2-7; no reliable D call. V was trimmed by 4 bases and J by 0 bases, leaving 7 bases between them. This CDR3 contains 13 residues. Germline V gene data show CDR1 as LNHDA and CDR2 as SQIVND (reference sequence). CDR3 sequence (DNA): TGTGCCAGTAGTACTACCACCTCCTACGAGCAGTACTTC. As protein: CASSTTTSYEQYF.

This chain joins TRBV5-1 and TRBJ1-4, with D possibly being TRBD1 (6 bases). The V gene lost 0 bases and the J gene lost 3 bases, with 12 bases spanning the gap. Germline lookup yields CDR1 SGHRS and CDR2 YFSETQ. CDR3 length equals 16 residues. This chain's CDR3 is CASSLDQGQSNEKLFF. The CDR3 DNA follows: TGCGCCAGCAGCTTGGACCAGGGGCAGTCTAATGAAAAACTGTTTTTT.

CDR3: CASSTWTGRQGGSPLHF. The CDR3 DNA follows: TGTGCCAGCAGCACCTGGACAGGTCGCCAGGGGGGTTCACCCCTCCACTTT. This chain connects TRBV3-1 (or the pseudogene TRBV3-2) to TRBJ1-6; 7 bases are shared with TRBD1. The V gene end was trimmed by 5 bases and the J gene end by 9 bases; junction bases not matched to a gene: 16. The V gene's germline CDR1 is LGHDT and CDR2 YNNKEL (reference sequence). This CDR3 region has 17 residues.

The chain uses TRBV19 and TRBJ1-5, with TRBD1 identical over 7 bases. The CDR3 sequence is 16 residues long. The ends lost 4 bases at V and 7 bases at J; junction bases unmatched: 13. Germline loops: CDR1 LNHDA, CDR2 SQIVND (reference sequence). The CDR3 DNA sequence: TGTGCCAGTAGTAGATCCAAACAGGGGACCGAACAGCCCCAGCATTTT. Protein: CASSRSKQGTEQPQHF.

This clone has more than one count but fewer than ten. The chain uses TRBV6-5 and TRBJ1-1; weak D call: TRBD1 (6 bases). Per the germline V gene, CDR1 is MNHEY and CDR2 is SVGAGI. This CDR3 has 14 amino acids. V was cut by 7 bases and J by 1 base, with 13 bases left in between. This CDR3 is CASNVQGKNTEAFF. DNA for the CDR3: TGTGCCAGCAATGTACAGGGAAAGAACACTGAAGCTTTCTTT.

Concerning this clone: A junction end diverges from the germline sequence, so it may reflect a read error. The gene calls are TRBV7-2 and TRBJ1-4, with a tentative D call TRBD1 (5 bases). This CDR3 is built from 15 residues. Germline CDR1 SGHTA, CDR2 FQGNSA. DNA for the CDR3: TGTGCCAGCAGTTTAGAGGGGACAACTAATGAAAAACTGTTTTTT. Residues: CASSLEGTTNEKLFF.

The chain's CDR3 is CASSLGEGIYGYTF. The CDR3 region has the DNA TGTGCCAGCAGTTTGGGGGAGGGAATCTATGGCTACACCTTC. V usage is TRBV28 and J usage is TRBJ1-2, with a possible D match to TRBD1 (5 bases). Germline V gene sequence: CDR1 MDHEN, CDR2 SYDVKM. The CDR3 has 14 amino acids. The V end was cut by 3 bases, the J end by 4 bases, with 12 bases between.

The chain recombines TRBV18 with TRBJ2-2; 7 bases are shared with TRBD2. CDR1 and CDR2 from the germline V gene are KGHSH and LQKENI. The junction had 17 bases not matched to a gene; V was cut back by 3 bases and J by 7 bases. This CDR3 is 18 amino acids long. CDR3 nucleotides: TGTGCCAGCTCACCGTTCTCCGGGGACTACAAGAGGGGCGGGGAGCTGTTTTTT. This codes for CASSPFSGDYKRGGELFF.